These T cell receptor beta chains were read from a single sample in a study of blood T cell repertoires in COVID-19. Some clones are missing from TCRdb's copy, which holds only in-frame ones; the method was immunoSEQ multiplex PCR. The data hold about 330,000 clones, with approximately 90% observed a single time. Input material: PBMCs or T cells enriched from blood (not recorded which). All receptors come from a woman between 25 and 40 years old who had recovered from COVID-19. CDR3s include the opening cysteine and the closing phenylalanine or tryptophan. The D gene is left open where the match is weak. The size of a clone is reported for some rows only, either as once, few or many, or as a class for expanded clones.

CASSPKGGLLSGNTIYF TGTGCCAGCAGCCCCAAGGGGGGACTACTTTCTGGAAACACCATATATTTT . . TRBJ1-3 TRBV13
CASSIEVLEFGGYTF TGTGCCAGTAGTATAGAGGTACTCGAGTTCGGTGGCTACACCTTC . . TRBJ1-2 TRBV19
CASSGAGTGVGNTIYF TGTGCCAGTAGTGGAGCCGGGACAGGGGTCGGAAACACCATATATTTT TRBD1 . TRBJ1-3 TRBV19
CASSESQMIYEQYF TGTGCCAGCAGTGAATCACAGATGATCTACGAGCAGTACTTC . . TRBJ2-7 TRBV6-1
CASHSLFGLAAQETQYF TGTGCCAGCCACTCCCTTTTCGGGCTAGCGGCCCAAGAGACCCAGTACTTC TRBD2 . TRBJ2-5 TRBV5-4
CASSETTNQPQHF TGTGCCAGCAGTGAAACCACTAATCAGCCCCAGCATTTT . . TRBJ1-5 TRBV6-1
CASRTFRTEDTEAFF TGTGCCAGCAGGACTTTCCGGACAGAAGACACTGAAGCTTTCTTT . . TRBJ1-1 TRBV7-2
CATSRDWAGPYNEQFF TGTGCCACCAGCAGAGATTGGGCGGGGCCCTACAATGAGCAGTTCTTC . . TRBJ2-1 TRBV15
CASSLDRPTGELFF TGTGCCAGCAGCTTAGACAGGCCCACCGGGGAGCTGTTTTTT . once TRBJ2-2 TRBV11-2
CASSLAGLAAYGYTF TGCGCCAGCAGCTTGGCAGGACTCGCGGCCTATGGCTACACCTTC . . TRBJ1-2 TRBV5-1
CASSLLGTPLSNQPQHF TGTGCCAGCAGCTTGCTCGGGACTCCACTTAGCAATCAGCCCCAGCATTTT . . TRBJ1-5 TRBV7-2
CASSLSFGGQRRPGANVLTF TGTGCCAGCAGTTTATCGTTCGGGGGACAGAGACGACCTGGGGCCAACGTCCTGACTTTC . . TRBJ2-6 TRBV27
CASSFQSSYNSPLHF TGTGCCAGCAGCTTTCAGTCCTCCTATAATTCACCCCTCCACTTT . . TRBJ1-6 TRBV11-1
CASSMTPQARGLRPIF TGTGCCAGTAGTATGACGCCCCAGGCGAGGGGGCTACGACCTATCTTT TRBD1 . TRBJ1-1 TRBV19
CASSGGLAGGGETQYF TGTGCCAGCAGCGGCGGACTAGCGGGGGGCGGGGAGACCCAGTACTTC TRBD2 once TRBJ2-5 TRBV9
CASSQDLLAGGNNEQFF TGTGCCAGCAGCCAAGATCTGCTAGCGGGGGGAAACAATGAGCAGTTCTTC TRBD2 once TRBJ2-1 TRBV3-1/TRBV3-2
CASSDVPHTAPEAFF TGTGCCAGCAGTGATGTACCGCACACAGCCCCTGAAGCTTTCTTT . . TRBJ1-1 TRBV6-1
CASTQGWTEAFF TGTGCCAGTACCCAGGGTTGGACTGAAGCTTTCTTT . . TRBJ1-1 TRBV19
CASSLEGAVTGELFF TGTGCCAGCAGCTTAGAAGGGGCCGTTACCGGGGAGCTGTTTTTT . . TRBJ2-2 TRBV7-8
CASSLVGERAEAFF TGCGCCAGCAGCTTGGTAGGGGAGCGGGCTGAAGCTTTCTTT . once TRBJ1-1 TRBV5-1
CASHSGSGTGYAGELFF TGTGCCAGTCACTCCGGTTCCGGGACAGGATATGCCGGGGAGCTGTTTTTT TRBD1 . TRBJ2-2 TRBV19
CSASSSLAVWGGSTDTQYF TGCAGTGCTAGTTCTTCACTAGCGGTTTGGGGCGGAAGCACAGATACGCAGTATTTT TRBD2 . TRBJ2-3 TRBV20-1
CASSSSGTGANGYTF TGTGCCAGTAGTTCCTCGGGGACAGGGGCAAATGGCTACACCTTC TRBD1 . TRBJ1-2 TRBV19
CASSDGTGAITDTQYF TGTGCCAGCAGCGATGGGACAGGGGCGATCACAGATACGCAGTATTTT TRBD1 . TRBJ2-3 TRBV9
CASSLGPGMGTEAFF TGCGCCAGCAGCTTGGGGCCGGGGATGGGCACTGAAGCTTTCTTT . once TRBJ1-1 TRBV5-1
CVSEAQGTNTGELFF TGTGTCTCCGAGGCTCAGGGGACGAACACCGGGGAGCTGTTTTTT . . TRBJ2-2 TRBV2
CASRWGDTEAFF TGTGCCAGCAGGTGGGGGGACACTGAAGCTTTCTTT . . TRBJ1-1 TRBV12-3/TRBV12-4
CASSQERDTEAFF TGTGCCAGCAGCCAAGAACGGGACACTGAAGCTTTCTTT . . TRBJ1-1 TRBV4-2
CASNPTAGRWEKLFF TGTGCCAGCAATCCGACCGCAGGGCGATGGGAAAAACTGTTTTTT . . TRBJ1-4 TRBV6-5
CASSQGAGRAEAFF TGTGCCAGCAGCCAAGGCGCAGGGAGGGCTGAAGCTTTCTTT . . TRBJ1-1 TRBV4-2
CASRSLGGQGTYEQYF TGTGCCAGCAGGTCTCTTGGGGGACAGGGGACCTACGAGCAGTACTTC TRBD1 . TRBJ2-7 TRBV7-9
CAIRQSSGNTIYF TGTGCCATTCGACAGAGCTCTGGAAACACCATATATTTT . . TRBJ1-3 TRBV6-5
CASSVGGVNEKLFF TGTGCCAGCAGCGTAGGCGGAGTTAATGAAAAACTGTTTTTT . . TRBJ1-4 TRBV9
CASSPGQISNYGYTF TGTGCCAGCTCACCGGGACAGATCTCTAACTATGGCTACACCTTC TRBD1 once TRBJ1-2 TRBV18
CASSSIVDRARGYTF TGTGCCAGCAGCTCTATAGTAGACAGGGCCCGGGGCTACACCTTC TRBD1 . TRBJ1-2 TRBV11-2
CAWSGTSTYNEQFF TGTGCCTGGAGTGGGACTAGCACCTACAATGAGCAGTTCTTC TRBD2 . TRBJ2-1 TRBV30
CASSARQVYGYTF TGTGCCAGCAGCGCCCGACAGGTCTATGGCTACACCTTC . . TRBJ1-2 TRBV7-2
CASSDSNLRGTIYF TGTGCCAGCAGTGACAGCAACCTAAGAGGGACCATATATTTT . . TRBJ1-3 TRBV2
CASSRGTAPGANVLTF TGTGCCAGCAGCCGAGGGACAGCTCCCGGGGCCAACGTCCTGACTTTC TRBD1 . TRBJ2-6 TRBV7-9
CATSGAREKLFF TGTGCCACCAGCGGGGCAAGGGAAAAACTGTTTTTT . . TRBJ1-4 TRBV15
CASSLEKTGEEGTEAFF TGTGCCAGCAGCTTGGAGAAGACAGGGGAGGAGGGCACTGAAGCTTTCTTT TRBD1 . TRBJ1-1 TRBV5-6